Each of the 8 T cell receptor beta chains below was sequenced from the same sample in a study of blood T cell repertoires in COVID-19. Here immunoSEQ multiplex PCR was the method, and the copy in TCRdb shows in-frame clones only, minus some. The data contain roughly 230,000 clones, almost 85% of them seen just once; the ten biggest clones take up less than 4.5%. Sequencing was performed on peripheral blood. The receptors stem from a man aged 45-65 years with acute or convalescent COVID-19.

This rearrangement joins TRBV27 to TRBJ2-7, with 10 bases aligning to TRBD1. The J segment lost 7 bases and the V segment lost 6 bases, leaving 6 bases of the junction unmatched. Germline CDR1 reads MNHEY; CDR2 reads SMNVEV (reference sequence). The length of the CDR3 is 13 residues. The CDR3 reads CASRGTGVGEQYF. Here the CDR3 DNA reads TGTGCCAGCAGGGGGACAGGGGTAGGGGAGCAGTACTTC.

The chain links TRBV27 to TRBJ1-6, with TRBD1 identical over 10 bases. V was clipped by 8 bases and J by 8 bases; unmatched bases: 9. Per the germline V gene, CDR1 is MNHEY and CDR2 is SMNVEV (reference sequence). The CDR3 totals 15 residues. The CDR3 nucleotides read TGTGCCAGCTGGGCTCGGACAGGGGGGTATTCACCCCTCCACTTT. Residues: CASWARTGGYSPLHF.

This clone has just a few counts. The J gene is TRBJ2-3, the V gene TRBV19; 12 bases line up with TRBD2. The CDR3 runs to 16 residues. CDR1 is LNHDA, CDR2 SQIVND, per germline (reference sequence). V dropped 5 bases and J dropped 4; count of bases not matched to a gene: 7. CDR3 loop: CASSPETSGRADTQYF. The CDR3 DNA reads as TGTGCCAGTAGTCCCGAGACTAGCGGGAGAGCAGATACGCAGTATTTT.

V gene TRBV5-6 combines with J gene TRBJ2-3; 7 bases align to TRBD2. This CDR3 is built from 14 residues. Trimming took 4 bases from V and 2 from J; bases not matched to a gene: 4. CDR1 is SGHDT and CDR2 is YYEEEE in the germline V gene. This CDR3 is CASSNRLATDTQYF. In DNA form, the CDR3 reads TGTGCCAGCAGCAACCGACTAGCCACAGATACGCAGTATTTT.

The CDR3 DNA is TGTGCCAGTAGTGCGACACCGACCGCCTACGAGCAGTACTTC. Translation gives CASSATPTAYEQYF. The chain carries TRBV19 and TRBJ2-7; D is unresolved. Germline values: CDR1 LNHDA, CDR2 SQIVND (reference sequence). V shed 5 bases and J shed 2 bases, with 13 bases lying between them. The length of the CDR3 is 14 residues.

The chain combines TRBV12-5 with TRBJ1-5; D is possibly TRBD1 (6 bases). Germline lookup yields CDR1 LGHNT and CDR2 FRNRAP. This CDR3 is built from 16 residues. Deletions cut 1 base from V and 4 bases from J, with 14 bases between. CDR3 amino acids: CASGLGGGKVNQPQHF. The CDR3 bases are TGTGCTAGTGGTTTGGGAGGGGGTAAGGTGAATCAGCCCCAGCATTTT.

The chain uses TRBV2 and TRBJ1-4, with 9 bases aligning to TRBD1. Trimming took 7 bases from V and 7 from J; bases not matched to a gene: 7. This CDR3 is built from 14 residues. From germline, CDR1 is SNHLY and CDR2 FYNNEI. This chain's CDR3 is CASTPGQGFEKLFF. The DNA of the CDR3 is TGTGCCAGCACTCCGGGACAGGGTTTTGAAAAACTGTTTTTT.

The chain joins TRBV4-1 to TRBJ2-1; D is possibly TRBD1 (5 bases). The V end was cut by 7 bases, the J end by 7 bases, with 11 bases between. Germline V gene data show CDR1 as MGHRA and CDR2 as YSYEKL. This CDR3 has 12 residues. DNA for the CDR3: TGCGCCAGCAAGGGGATCCGGAATGAGCAGTTCTTC. Its protein is CASKGIRNEQFF.